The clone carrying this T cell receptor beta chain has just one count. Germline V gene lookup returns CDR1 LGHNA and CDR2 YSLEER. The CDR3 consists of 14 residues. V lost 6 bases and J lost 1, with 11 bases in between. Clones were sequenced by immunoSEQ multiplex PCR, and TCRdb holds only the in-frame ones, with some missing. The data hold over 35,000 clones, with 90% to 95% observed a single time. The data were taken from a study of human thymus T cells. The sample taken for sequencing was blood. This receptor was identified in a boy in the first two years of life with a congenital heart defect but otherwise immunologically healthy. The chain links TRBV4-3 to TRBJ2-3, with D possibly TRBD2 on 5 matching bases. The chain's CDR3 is CASRRRRGTDTQYF. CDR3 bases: TGCGCCAGCAGGCGCCGGCGGGGCACAGATACGCAGTATTTT.